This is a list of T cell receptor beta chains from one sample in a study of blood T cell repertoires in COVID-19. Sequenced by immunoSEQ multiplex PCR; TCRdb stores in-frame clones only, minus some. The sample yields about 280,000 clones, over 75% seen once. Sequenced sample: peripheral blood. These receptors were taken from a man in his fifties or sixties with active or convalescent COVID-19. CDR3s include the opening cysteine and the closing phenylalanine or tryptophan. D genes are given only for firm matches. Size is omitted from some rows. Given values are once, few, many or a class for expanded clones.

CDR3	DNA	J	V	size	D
CSAHPGGGYTF	TGCAGTGCTCACCCGGGGGGTGGCTACACCTTC	TRBJ1-2	TRBV20-1	-	-
CSASRRSSGRTDTQYF	TGCAGTGCTAGTCGTAGGTCTAGCGGCCGTACAGATACGCAGTATTTT	TRBJ2-3	TRBV20-1	-	TRBD2
CATSIGQGRGYTF	TGTGCCACCTCAATCGGACAGGGCCGAGGCTACACCTTC	TRBJ1-2	TRBV19	few	TRBD1
CASSPTTGIEQYF	TGTGCCAGCTCACCAACCACGGGGATCGAGCAGTACTTC	TRBJ2-7	TRBV18	-	-
CASTAGLAGGGTQYF	TGTGCCAGCACCGCGGGACTAGCGGGAGGCGGGACCCAGTACTTC	TRBJ2-5	TRBV2	-	TRBD2
CASSLEGFGRVYEQYF	TGTGCCAGCAGCTTAGAAGGGTTCGGCAGGGTCTACGAGCAGTACTTC	TRBJ2-7	TRBV11-2	-	-
CASSLEGTSGRRQYF	TGTGCCAGCAGCTTAGAGGGGACTAGCGGGAGGAGGCAGTACTTC	TRBJ2-7	TRBV11-2	-	TRBD2
CASRNRDRGSGAQHF	TGTGCCAGTAGAAATAGGGACAGGGGATCCGGGGCCCAGCATTTT	TRBJ1-5	TRBV19	-	TRBD1
CAEGGGTRIYEQYF	TGTGCCGAAGGCGGGGGGACAAGAATCTACGAGCAGTACTTC	TRBJ2-7	TRBV24-1	-	TRBD2
CASSQVLEGAHQETQYF	TGTGCCAGCAGCCAAGTGTTAGAGGGGGCCCACCAAGAGACCCAGTACTTC	TRBJ2-5	TRBV4-2	-	TRBD1
CASSVAGGRLGPEAFF	TGTGCCAGCAGCGTAGCAGGAGGACGTCTAGGACCTGAAGCTTTCTTT	TRBJ1-1	TRBV9	-	-
CASSSWDSNTGELFF	TGTGCCAGCAGTTCCTGGGACAGCAACACCGGGGAGCTGTTTTTT	TRBJ2-2	TRBV27	-	TRBD1
CASSATSGSPYEQYF	TGTGCCAGCAGCGCAACTAGCGGGAGTCCCTACGAGCAGTACTTC	TRBJ2-7	TRBV11-2	-	TRBD2
CASSLYPIGQYNEQFF	TGTGCCAGCAGCCTCTATCCTATAGGACAGTACAATGAGCAGTTCTTC	TRBJ2-1	TRBV4-2	-	-
CASSKVGLDTQYF	TGTGCCAGCAGCAAAGTGGGACTCGATACGCAGTATTTT	TRBJ2-3	TRBV21-1	-	-
CASSQLLPGIDEQFF	TGCGCCAGCAGCCAATTATTACCGGGAATCGATGAGCAGTTCTTC	TRBJ2-1	TRBV4-1	once	-
CASSQDLGYNQPQHF	TGTGCCAGCAGCCAAGATCTAGGTTACAATCAGCCCCAGCATTTT	TRBJ1-5	TRBV3-1/TRBV3-2	once	-
CASSTGTANNSPLHF	TGTGCCAGCAGCACCGGGACAGCAAATAATTCACCCCTCCACTTT	TRBJ1-6	TRBV7-2	-	TRBD1
CAISGQGARGEQFF	TGTGCCATCAGTGGTCAAGGGGCTCGGGGGGAGCAGTTCTTC	TRBJ2-1	TRBV10-3	-	-
CSASGRASGYQETQYF	TGCAGTGCTAGTGGTCGGGCTAGCGGGTACCAAGAGACCCAGTACTTC	TRBJ2-5	TRBV20-1	-	TRBD2
CASSQVGLANEQFF	TGTGCCAGCAGCCAAGTGGGACTAGCAAATGAGCAGTTCTTC	TRBJ2-1	TRBV3-1/TRBV3-2	-	TRBD2
CAISESTGNYGYTF	TGTGCCATCAGTGAGTCGACAGGGAACTATGGCTACACCTTC	TRBJ1-2	TRBV10-3	-	TRBD1
CASTSGGVGNSPLHF	TGTGCCAGCACCTCGGGAGGGGTAGGGAATTCACCCCTCCACTTT	TRBJ1-6	TRBV6-6	-	-
CASSLFRGLGNTIYF	TGTGCCAGCAGTTTATTCAGGGGGTTAGGAAACACCATATATTTT	TRBJ1-3	TRBV28	-	TRBD1
CASSQDGWNRRNEKLFF	TGCGCCAGCAGCCAAGACGGCTGGAACAGGCGTAATGAAAAACTGTTTTTT	TRBJ1-4	TRBV4-1	-	-
CATSDFGTTRGHNEQFF	TGTGCCACCAGTGATTTCGGAACAACCAGAGGGCACAATGAGCAGTTCTTC	TRBJ2-1	TRBV24-1	-	-
CASSLEDSYEQYF	TGCGCCAGCAGCCTTGAGGACTCCTACGAGCAGTACTTC	TRBJ2-7	TRBV4-1	-	-
CASSFASDRGTEAFF	TGTGCCAGCAGCTTCGCTTCTGACAGGGGCACTGAAGCTTTCTTT	TRBJ1-1	TRBV11-1	-	TRBD1
CASSPTPTGQHSYEQYF	TGCGCCAGCAGCCCCACCCCCACGGGACAGCACTCCTACGAGCAGTACTTC	TRBJ2-7	TRBV4-1	-	TRBD1